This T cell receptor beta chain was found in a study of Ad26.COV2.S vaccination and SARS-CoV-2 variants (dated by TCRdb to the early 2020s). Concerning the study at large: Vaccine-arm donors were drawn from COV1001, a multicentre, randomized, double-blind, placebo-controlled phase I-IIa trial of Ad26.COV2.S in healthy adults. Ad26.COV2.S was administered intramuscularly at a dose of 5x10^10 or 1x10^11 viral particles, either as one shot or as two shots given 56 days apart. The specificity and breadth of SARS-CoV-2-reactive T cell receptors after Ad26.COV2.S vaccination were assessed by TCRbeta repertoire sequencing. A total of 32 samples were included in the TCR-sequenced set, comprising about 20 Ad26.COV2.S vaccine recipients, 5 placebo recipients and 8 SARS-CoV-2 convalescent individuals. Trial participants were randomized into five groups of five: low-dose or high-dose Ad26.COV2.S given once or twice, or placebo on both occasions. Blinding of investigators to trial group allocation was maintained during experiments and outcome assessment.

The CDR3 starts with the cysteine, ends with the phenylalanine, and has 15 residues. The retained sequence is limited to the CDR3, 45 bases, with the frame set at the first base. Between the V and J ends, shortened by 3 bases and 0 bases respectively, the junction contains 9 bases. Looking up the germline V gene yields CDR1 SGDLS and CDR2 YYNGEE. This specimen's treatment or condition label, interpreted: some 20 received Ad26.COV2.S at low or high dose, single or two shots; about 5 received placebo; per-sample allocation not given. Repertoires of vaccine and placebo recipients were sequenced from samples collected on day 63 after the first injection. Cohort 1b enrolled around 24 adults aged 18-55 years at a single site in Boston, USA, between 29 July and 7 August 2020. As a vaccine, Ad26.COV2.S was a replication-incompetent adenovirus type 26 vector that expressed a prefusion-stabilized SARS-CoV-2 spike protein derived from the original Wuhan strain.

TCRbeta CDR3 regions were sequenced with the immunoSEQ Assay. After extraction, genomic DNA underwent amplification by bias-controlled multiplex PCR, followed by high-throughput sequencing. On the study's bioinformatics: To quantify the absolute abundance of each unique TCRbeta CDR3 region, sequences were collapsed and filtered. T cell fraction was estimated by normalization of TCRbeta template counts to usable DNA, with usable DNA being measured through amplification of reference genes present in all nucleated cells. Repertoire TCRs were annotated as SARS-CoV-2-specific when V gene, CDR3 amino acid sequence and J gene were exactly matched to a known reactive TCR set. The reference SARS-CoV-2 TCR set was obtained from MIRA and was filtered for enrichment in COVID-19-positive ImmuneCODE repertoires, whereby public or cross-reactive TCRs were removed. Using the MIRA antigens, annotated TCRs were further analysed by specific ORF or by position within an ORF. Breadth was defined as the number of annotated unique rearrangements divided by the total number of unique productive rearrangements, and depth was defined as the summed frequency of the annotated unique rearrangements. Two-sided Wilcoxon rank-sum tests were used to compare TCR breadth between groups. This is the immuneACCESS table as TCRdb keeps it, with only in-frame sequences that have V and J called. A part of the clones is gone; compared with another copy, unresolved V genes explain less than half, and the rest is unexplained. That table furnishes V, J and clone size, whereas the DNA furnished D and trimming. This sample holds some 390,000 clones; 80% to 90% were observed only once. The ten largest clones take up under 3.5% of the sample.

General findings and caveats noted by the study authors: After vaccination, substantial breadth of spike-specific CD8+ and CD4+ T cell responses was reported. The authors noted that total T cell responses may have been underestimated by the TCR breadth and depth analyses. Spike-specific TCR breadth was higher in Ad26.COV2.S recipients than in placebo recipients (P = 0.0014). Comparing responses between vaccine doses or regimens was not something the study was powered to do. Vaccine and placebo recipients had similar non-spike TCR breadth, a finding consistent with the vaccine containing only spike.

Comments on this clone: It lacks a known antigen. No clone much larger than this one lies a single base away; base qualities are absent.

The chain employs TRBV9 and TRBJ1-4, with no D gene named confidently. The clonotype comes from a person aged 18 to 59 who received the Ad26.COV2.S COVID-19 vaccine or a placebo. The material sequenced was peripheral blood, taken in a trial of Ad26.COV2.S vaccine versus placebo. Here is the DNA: TGTGCCAGCAGCGAAGAGATTACAACTAATGAAAAACTGTTTTTT. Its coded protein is CASSEEITTNEKLFF.